The clone carrying this T cell receptor beta chain was counted a single time. Primers: 60 Vbeta forward and 13 Jbeta reverse. Here immunoSEQ multiplex PCR was the method, and the copy in TCRdb shows in-frame clones only, minus some. The repertoire holds tens of thousands of clones, with around two thirds as singletons. The sample belongs to a study of cytomegalovirus exposure and HLA in healthy donors. The sequenced material came from PBMCs. The TCR originated in a man aged 50 to 59 in good health and CMV-seropositive.

In DNA form, the CDR3 reads TGCGCCAGCAGCCAAGAATGGGGGGGCGGTAATTCACCCCTCCACTTT. Its protein is CASSQEWGGGNSPLHF. The V and J genes are TRBV4-1 and TRBJ1-6; D perhaps matches TRBD1 (6 bases). Trimming left V 0 bases short and J 6 bases short, with 12 bases between. From germline, CDR1 is MGHRA and CDR2 YSYEKL. This CDR3 has 16 amino acids.